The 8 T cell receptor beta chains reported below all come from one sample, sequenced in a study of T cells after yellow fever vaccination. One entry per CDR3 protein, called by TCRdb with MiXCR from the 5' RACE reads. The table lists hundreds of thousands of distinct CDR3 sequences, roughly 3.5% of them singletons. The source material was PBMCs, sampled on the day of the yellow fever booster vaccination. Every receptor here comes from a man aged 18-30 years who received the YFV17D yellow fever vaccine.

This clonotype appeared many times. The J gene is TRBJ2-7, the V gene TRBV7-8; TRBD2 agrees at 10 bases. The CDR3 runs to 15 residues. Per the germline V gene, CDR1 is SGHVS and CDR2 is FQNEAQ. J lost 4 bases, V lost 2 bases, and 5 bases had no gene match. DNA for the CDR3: TGTGCCAGCAGCTTATCGTTGACTAGCGGGTACGAGCAGTACTTC. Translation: CASSLSLTSGYEQYF.

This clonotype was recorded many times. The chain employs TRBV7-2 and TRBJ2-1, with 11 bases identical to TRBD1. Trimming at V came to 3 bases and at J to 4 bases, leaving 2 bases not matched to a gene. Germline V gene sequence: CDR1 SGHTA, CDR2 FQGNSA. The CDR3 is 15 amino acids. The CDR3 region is CASSFGTGGYNEQFF. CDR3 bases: TGTGCCAGCAGCTTCGGGACAGGGGGTTACAATGAGCAGTTCTTC.

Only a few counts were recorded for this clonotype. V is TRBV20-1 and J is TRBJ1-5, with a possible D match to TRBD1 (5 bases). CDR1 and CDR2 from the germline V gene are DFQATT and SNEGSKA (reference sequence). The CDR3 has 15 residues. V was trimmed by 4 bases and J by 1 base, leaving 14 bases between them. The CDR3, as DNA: TGCAGTGCTATCTGGGGCCACGGGAGCAATCAGCCCCAGCATTTT. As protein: CSAIWGHGSNQPQHF.

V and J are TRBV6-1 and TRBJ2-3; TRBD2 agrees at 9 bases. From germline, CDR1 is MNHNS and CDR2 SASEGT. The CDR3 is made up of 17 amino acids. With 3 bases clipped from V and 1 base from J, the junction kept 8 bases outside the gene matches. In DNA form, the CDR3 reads TGTGCCAGCAGTGATGCGAGGACTAGCGTTGGCACAGATACGCAGTATTTT. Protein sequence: CASSDARTSVGTDTQYF.

The CDR3 sequence is CAWSYLAGRGGYTF. The CDR3 DNA reads as TGTGCCTGGAGTTACTTGGCGGGAAGGGGAGGCTACACCTTC. The rearrangement uses TRBV30 and TRBJ1-2; a possible D gene is TRBD1 (5 bases). This CDR3 is 14 amino acids long. Trimming cost V 2 bases and J 8 bases, with 18 bases left between them. Germline V CDR1 and CDR2: GTSNPN, SVGIG (reference sequence).

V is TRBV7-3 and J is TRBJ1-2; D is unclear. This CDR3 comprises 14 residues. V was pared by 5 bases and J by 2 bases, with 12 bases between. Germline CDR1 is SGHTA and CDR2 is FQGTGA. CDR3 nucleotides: TGTGCCAGCAGCGACGGACGGACGAACTATGGCTACACCTTC. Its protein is CASSDGRTNYGYTF. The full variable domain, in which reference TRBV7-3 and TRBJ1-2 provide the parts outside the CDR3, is GAGVSQTPSNKVTEKGKYVELRCDPISGHTALYWYRQSLGQGPEFLIYFQGTGAADDSGLPNDRFFAVRPEGSVSTLKIQRTERGDSAVYLCASSDGRTNYGYTFGSGTRLTVV.

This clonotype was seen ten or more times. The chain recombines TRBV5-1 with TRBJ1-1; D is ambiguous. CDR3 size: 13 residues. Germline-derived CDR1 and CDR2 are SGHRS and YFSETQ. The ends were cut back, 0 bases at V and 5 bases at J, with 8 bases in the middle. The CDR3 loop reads CASSLGRRTEAFF. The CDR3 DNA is TGCGCCAGCAGCTTGGGCAGGCGGACTGAAGCTTTCTTT.

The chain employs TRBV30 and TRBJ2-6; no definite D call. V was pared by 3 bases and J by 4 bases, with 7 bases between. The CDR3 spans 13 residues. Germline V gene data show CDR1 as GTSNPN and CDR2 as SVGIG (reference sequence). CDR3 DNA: TGTGCCTGGAGAGGGTACGGGGCCAACGTCCTGACTTTC. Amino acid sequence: CAWRGYGANVLTF.